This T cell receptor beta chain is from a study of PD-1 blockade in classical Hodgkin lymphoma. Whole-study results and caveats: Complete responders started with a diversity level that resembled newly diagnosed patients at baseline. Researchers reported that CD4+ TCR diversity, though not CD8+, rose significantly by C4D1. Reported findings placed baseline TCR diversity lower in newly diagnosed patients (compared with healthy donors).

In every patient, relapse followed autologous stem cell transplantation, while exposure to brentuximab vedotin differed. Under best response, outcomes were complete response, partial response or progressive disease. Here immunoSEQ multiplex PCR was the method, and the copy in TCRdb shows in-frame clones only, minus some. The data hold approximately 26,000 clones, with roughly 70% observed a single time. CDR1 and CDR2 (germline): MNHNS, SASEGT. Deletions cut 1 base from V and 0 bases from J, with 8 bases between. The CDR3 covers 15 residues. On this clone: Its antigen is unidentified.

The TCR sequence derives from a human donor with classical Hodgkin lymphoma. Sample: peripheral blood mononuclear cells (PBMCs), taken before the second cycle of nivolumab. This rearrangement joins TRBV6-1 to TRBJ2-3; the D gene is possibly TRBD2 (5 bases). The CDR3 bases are TGTGCCAGCAGTGAAGTGGGAGTTAGCACAGATACGCAGTATTTT. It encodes CASSEVGVSTDTQYF.